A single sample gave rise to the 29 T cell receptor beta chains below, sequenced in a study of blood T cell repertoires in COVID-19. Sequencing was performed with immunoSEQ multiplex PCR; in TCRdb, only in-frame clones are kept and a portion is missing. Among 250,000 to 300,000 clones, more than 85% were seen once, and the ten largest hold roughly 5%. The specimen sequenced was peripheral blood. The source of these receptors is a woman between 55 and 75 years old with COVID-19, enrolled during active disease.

The CDR3 loop reads CASSLQGGAEAFF. DNA of the CDR3: TGTGCCAGCAGCTTGCAGGGGGGAGCTGAAGCTTTCTTT. V usage is TRBV5-4 and J usage is TRBJ1-1; 7 bases fit TRBD1. CDR3 size: 13 residues. V was pared by 1 base and J by 6 bases, with 3 bases of the junction left unmatched. Germline CDR1 and CDR2: SGHNT and YYREEE (reference sequence).

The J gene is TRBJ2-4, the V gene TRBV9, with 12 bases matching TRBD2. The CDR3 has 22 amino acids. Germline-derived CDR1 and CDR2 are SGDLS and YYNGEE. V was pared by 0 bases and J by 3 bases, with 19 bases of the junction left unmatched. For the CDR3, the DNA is TGTGCCAGCAGCGTAGAGCCCTTAATGGCTAGCGGGAGGGCCGGGGTCAAAAACATTCAGTACTTC. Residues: CASSVEPLMASGRAGVKNIQYF.

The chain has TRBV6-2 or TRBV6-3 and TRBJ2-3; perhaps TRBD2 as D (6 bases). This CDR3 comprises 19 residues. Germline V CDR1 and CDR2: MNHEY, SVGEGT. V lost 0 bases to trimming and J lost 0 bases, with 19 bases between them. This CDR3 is CASSYSRGGISRSTDTQYF. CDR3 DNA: TGTGCCAGCAGTTACTCGAGGGGCGGGATTTCCCGGAGCACAGATACGCAGTATTTT.

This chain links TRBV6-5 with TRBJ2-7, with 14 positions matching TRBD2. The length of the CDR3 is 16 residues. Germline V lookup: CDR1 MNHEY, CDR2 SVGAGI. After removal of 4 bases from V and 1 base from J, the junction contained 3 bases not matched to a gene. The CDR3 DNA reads TGTGCCAGCAGTTCTCGGACTAGCGGGAGGTCCTACGAGCAGTACTTC. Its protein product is CASSSRTSGRSYEQYF.

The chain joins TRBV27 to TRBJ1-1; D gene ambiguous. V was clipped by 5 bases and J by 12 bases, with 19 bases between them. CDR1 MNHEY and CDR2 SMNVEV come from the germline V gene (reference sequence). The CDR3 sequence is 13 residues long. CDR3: CASSPLPSTAPFF. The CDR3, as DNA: TGTGCCAGCAGTCCCCTACCGTCCACTGCCCCTTTCTTT.

The CDR3: CASSSGTGGGTGELFF. The DNA for the CDR3 is TGTGCCAGCAGCTCCGGGACAGGGGGAGGAACCGGGGAGCTGTTTTTT. The chain couples TRBV5-6 to TRBJ2-2; 11 bases are a match to TRBD1. V gave up 3 bases and J gave up 5 bases; unmatched junction bases: 6. The CDR3 is made up of 16 amino acids. The germline V gene has CDR1 SGHDT and CDR2 YYEEEE.

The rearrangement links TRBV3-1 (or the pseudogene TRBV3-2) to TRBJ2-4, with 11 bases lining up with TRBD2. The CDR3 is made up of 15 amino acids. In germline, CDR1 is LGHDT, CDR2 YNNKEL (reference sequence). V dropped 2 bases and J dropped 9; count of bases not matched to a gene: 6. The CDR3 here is CASSQPGSGGVIQYF. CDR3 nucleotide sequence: TGTGCCAGCAGCCAACCGGGTAGCGGGGGGGTCATTCAGTACTTC.

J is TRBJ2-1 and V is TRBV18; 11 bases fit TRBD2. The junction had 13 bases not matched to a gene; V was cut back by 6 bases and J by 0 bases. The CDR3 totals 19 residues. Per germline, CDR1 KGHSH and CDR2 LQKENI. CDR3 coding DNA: TGTGCCAGCTCCCCGAGGCCCGGGACTAGCGGCCTCTCCTACAATGAGCAGTTCTTC. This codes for CASSPRPGTSGLSYNEQFF.

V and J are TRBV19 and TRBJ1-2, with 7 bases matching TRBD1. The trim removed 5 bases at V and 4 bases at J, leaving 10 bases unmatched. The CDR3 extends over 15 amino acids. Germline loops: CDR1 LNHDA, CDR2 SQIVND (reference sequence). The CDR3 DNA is TGTGCCAGTAGTGCCCGAGGGGGCGCCGGCTATGGCTACACCTTC. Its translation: CASSARGGAGYGYTF.

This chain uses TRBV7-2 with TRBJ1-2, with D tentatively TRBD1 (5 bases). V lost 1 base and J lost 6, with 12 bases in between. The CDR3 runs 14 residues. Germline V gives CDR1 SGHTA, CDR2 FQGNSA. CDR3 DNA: TGTGCCAGCAGCTTAGGTGGCAGGGTTAATGGCTACACCTTC. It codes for CASSLGGRVNGYTF.

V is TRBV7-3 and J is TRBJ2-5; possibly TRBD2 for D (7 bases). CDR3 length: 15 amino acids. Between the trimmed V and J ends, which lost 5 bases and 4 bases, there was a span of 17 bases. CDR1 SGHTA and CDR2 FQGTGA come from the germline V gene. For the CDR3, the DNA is TGTGCCAGCAGCCCCAGAGGGGGGGCAAGAGAGACCCAGTACTTC. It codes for CASSPRGGARETQYF. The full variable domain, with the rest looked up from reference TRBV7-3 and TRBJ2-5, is GAGVSQTPSNKVTEKGKYVELRCDPISGHTALYWYRQSLGQGPEFLIYFQGTGAADDSGLPNDRFFAVRPEGSVSTLKIQRTERGDSAVYLCASSPRGGARETQYFGPGTRLLVL.

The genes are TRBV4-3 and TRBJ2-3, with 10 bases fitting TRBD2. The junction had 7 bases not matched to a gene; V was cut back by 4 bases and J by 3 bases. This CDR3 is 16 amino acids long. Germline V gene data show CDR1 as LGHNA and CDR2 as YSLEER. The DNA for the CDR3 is TGCGCCAGCAGCCCCATAGCGGGAGGAGGTACAGATACGCAGTATTTT. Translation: CASSPIAGGGTDTQYF.

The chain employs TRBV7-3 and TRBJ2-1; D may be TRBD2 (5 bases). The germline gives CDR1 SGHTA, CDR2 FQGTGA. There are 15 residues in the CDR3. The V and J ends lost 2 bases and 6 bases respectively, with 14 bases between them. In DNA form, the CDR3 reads TGTGCCAGCAGCTTAGGCGAGGGCCCTCGCAATGAGCAGTTCTTC. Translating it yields CASSLGEGPRNEQFF.

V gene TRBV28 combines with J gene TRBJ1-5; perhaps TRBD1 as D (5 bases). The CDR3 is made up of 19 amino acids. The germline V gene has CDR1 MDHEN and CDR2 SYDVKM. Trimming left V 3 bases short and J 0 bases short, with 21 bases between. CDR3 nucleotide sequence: TGTGCCAGCAGTTTCTATCACGGCAGGGCGGACTATAGCAATCAGCCCCAGCATTTT. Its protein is CASSFYHGRADYSNQPQHF.

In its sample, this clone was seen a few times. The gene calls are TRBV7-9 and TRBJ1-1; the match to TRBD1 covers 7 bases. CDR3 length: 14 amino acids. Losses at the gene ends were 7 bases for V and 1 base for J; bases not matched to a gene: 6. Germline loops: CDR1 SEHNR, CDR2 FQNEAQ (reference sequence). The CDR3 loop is CASNEGARNTEAFF. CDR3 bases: TGTGCCAGCAATGAGGGGGCGCGGAACACTGAAGCTTTCTTT.

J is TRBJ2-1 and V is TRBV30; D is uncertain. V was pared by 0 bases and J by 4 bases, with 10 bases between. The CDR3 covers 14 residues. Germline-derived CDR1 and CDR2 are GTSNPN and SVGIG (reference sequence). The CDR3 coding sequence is TGTGCCTGGAGTGTATCTCACCGGTACAATGAGCAGTTCTTC. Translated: CAWSVSHRYNEQFF.

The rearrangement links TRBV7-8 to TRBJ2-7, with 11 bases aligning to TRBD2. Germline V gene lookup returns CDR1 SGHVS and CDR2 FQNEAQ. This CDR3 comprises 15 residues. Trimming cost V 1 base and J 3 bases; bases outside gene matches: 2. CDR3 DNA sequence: TGTGCCAGCAGCTTAGGACTAGCGGGAAACTACGAGCAGTACTTC. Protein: CASSLGLAGNYEQYF.

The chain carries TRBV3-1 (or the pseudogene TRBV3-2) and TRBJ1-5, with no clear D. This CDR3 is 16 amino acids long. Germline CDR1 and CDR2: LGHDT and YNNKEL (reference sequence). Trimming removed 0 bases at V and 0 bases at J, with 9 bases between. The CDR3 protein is CASSQDSRHSNQPQHF. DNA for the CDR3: TGTGCCAGCAGCCAAGATTCCAGACATAGCAATCAGCCCCAGCATTTT.

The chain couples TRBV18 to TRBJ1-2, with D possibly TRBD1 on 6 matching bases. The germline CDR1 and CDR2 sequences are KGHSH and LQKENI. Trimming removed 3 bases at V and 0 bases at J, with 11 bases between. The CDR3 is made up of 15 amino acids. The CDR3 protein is CASSPKTGANYGYTF. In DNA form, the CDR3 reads TGTGCCAGCTCACCGAAGACAGGTGCTAACTATGGCTACACCTTC.

The CDR3 DNA reads TGTGCCAGCAGCCAGGGGAGCGCGGGGGGCGATGAGCAGTTCTTC. It codes for CASSQGSAGGDEQFF. The chain is built from TRBV3-1 (or the pseudogene TRBV3-2) and TRBJ2-1, with 8 bases that match TRBD2. The CDR3 is made up of 15 amino acids. The germline V gene has CDR1 LGHDT and CDR2 YNNKEL (reference sequence). V lost 3 bases, J lost 8 bases, and 9 bases stayed unmatched.

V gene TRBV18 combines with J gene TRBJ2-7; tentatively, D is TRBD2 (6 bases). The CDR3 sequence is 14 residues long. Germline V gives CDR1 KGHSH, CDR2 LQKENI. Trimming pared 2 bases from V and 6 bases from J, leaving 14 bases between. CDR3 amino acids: CASSPGVGAGEQYF. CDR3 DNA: TGTGCCAGCTCACCAGGGGTGGGAGCGGGCGAGCAGTACTTC.

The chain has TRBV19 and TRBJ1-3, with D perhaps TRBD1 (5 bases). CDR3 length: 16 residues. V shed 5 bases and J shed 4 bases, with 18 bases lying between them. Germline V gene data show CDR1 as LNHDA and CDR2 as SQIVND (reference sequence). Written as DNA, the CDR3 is TGTGCCAGTAGTGGCGGACAAGGCTTTCCAGGAAACACCATATATTTT. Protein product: CASSGGQGFPGNTIYF.

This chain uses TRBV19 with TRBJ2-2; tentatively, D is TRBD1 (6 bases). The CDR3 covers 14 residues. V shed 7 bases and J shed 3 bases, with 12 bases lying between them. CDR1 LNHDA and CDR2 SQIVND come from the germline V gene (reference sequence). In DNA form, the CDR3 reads TGTGCCAGTATCCCGACAGGATACACCGGGGAGCTGTTTTTT. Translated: CASIPTGYTGELFF.

CDR3 residues: CASSGTASYEQYF. The CDR3 DNA follows: TGTGCCAGCTCAGGGACTGCCTCCTACGAGCAGTACTTC. This chain links TRBV18 with TRBJ2-7, with D perhaps matching TRBD2 (6 bases). Germline loops: CDR1 KGHSH, CDR2 LQKENI. This CDR3 comprises 13 residues. Deletions cut 5 bases from V and 0 bases from J, with 8 bases between.

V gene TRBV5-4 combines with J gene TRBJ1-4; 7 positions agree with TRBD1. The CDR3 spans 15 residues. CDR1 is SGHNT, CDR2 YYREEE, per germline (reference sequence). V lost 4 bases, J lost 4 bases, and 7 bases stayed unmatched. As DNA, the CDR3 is TGTGCCAGCAGCAGAGGGTCAGGGGGTAATGAAAAACTGTTTTTT. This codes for CASSRGSGGNEKLFF.

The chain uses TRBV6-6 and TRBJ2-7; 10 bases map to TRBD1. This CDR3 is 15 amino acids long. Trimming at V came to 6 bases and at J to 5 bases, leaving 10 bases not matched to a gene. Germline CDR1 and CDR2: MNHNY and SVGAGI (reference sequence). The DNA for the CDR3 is TGTGCCAGCAGCGCAACCGGGACAGGGGTCCACGAGCAGTACTTC. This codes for CASSATGTGVHEQYF.

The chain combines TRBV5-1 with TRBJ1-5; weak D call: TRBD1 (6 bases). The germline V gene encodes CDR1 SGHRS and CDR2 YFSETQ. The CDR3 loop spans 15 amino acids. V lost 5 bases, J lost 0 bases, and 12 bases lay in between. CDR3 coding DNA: TGCGCCAGCAGGGGGGGGCCGTATAGCAATCAGCCCCAGCATTTT. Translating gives CASRGGPYSNQPQHF.

CDR3 region: CASSTRRGNQPQHF. The CDR3 DNA sequence: TGTGCCAGTAGTACCCGGCGGGGCAATCAGCCCCAGCATTTT. V is TRBV19 and J is TRBJ1-5; D remains ambiguous. The CDR3 loop spans 14 amino acids. V lost 4 bases and J 2 bases, leaving 9 bases between the germline ends. CDR1 is LNHDA, CDR2 SQIVND, per germline (reference sequence).

The CDR3 here is CASSPLAGVGIQYF. The CDR3, as DNA: TGTGCCAGCAGCCCACTAGCGGGAGTGGGCATTCAGTACTTC. The chain joins TRBV7-9 to TRBJ2-4; 11 bases match TRBD2. CDR3 size: 14 residues. Germline loops: CDR1 SEHNR, CDR2 FQNEAQ (reference sequence). V dropped 5 bases and J dropped 9; count of bases not matched to a gene: 6.